What follows is one TCR beta chain and its context. Its matching antigen is unknown. Profiled with immunoSEQ multiplex PCR; TCRdb holds only in-frame clones, not every one. The sample contains 35,000 to 50,000 clones, roughly 93% of which appear only once. Germline CDR1 SEHNR, CDR2 FQNEAQ (reference sequence). After removal of 1 base from V and 2 bases from J, the junction contained 7 bases not matched to a gene. The length of the CDR3 is 16 residues. This sample was taken from a study of cytomegalovirus exposure and HLA in healthy donors. Study-wide background: In a later analysis, it was reported that the 110 or so validation repertoires had been produced on the same platform as the roughly 700 repertoires belonging to the first cohort.

General study points: The study put under 200 TCR beta chains on its list as cytomegalovirus-associated. Specific recognition of CMV antigens was confirmed in vitro for a few chains (all CMV-associated). Some public TCRs appeared in many individuals, while most sequences were rare.

This chain joins TRBV7-9 and TRBJ2-7, with TRBD1 identical over 8 bases. Sequencing was carried out using PBMCs. The sequence was obtained from a woman aged 18-29 years in good health and CMV-seronegative. In DNA form, the CDR3 reads TGTGCCAGCAGCTTAGTTAAAACAGGGGGACCCTACGAGCAGTACTTC. It translates to CASSLVKTGGPYEQYF.